One and the same sample provided the 27 T cell receptor beta chains below, sequenced in a study of T cells in Graves' hyperthyroidism and ophthalmopathy. Amplified TCR beta CDR3 regions came from RNA transcripts. During a first-round RT-PCR of the TCR CDR3, the HTBI primer set was used. Using its own MiXCR run on the multiplex PCR reads, TCRdb lists one record per CDR3 protein. The repertoire holds roughly 520,000 distinct CDR3 sequences, approximately 25% seen once, with about 11% in the top ten. Sequenced: blood. These receptor sequences come from a woman aged 25 to 39 with Graves' ophthalmopathy.

The chain has TRBV18 and TRBJ2-6; D uncertain. This CDR3 has 14 amino acids. Trimming cost V 2 bases and J 0 bases, with 2 bases left between them. The germline V gene encodes CDR1 KGHSH and CDR2 LQKENI. The CDR3 sequence is CASSPTSGANVLTF. DNA of the CDR3: TGTGCCAGCTCACCAACCTCTGGGGCCAACGTCCTGACTTTC.

To note about this clonotype: A much larger clone differs from this one at a single base, so this may be a read error. This chain connects TRBV7-8 to TRBJ2-5, with TRBD2 matching over 7 bases. After removal of 0 bases from V and 3 bases from J, the junction contained 13 bases not matched to a gene. Germline assignment: CDR1 SGHVS and CDR2 FQNEAQ. The CDR3 runs 18 residues. The CDR3 region is CASSLAWGLSEPKETQYF. The CDR3 DNA reads TGTGCCAGCAGCTTAGCGTGGGGACTATCGGAACCAAAAGAGACCCAGTACTTC.

At least ten counts were recorded for this clonotype. This sequence joins TRBV6-2 or TRBV6-3 and TRBJ1-2; 10 bases are a match to TRBD1. Germline values: CDR1 MNHEY, CDR2 SVGEGT. This CDR3 has 15 residues. V lost 0 bases and J lost 6; bases outside the gene matches: 4. CDR3 loop: CASSYSRDRGDGYTF. In DNA form, the CDR3 reads TGTGCCAGCAGTTACTCCCGGGACAGGGGCGATGGCTACACCTTC.

This clonotype was seen only a few times. The genes are TRBV4-1 and TRBJ1-3; the match to TRBD1 covers 11 bases. Germline trimming cut 3 bases from V and 2 bases from J; bases unmatched to any gene: 12. The CDR3 length is 19 residues. The germline gives CDR1 MGHRA, CDR2 YSYEKL. The CDR3 here is CASSHPGQGVVIPGNTIYF. CDR3 coding DNA: TGCGCCAGCAGCCACCCGGGACAGGGGGTAGTAATCCCTGGAAACACCATATATTTT.

The chain recombines TRBV6-1 with TRBJ2-3, with D unresolved. The V end was cut by 1 base, the J end by 9 bases, with 14 bases between. Germline loops: CDR1 MNHNS, CDR2 SASEGT. The CDR3 spans 14 residues. This CDR3 is CASSEGGIPRTQYF. In nucleotides, the CDR3 is TGTGCCAGCAGTGAAGGCGGAATCCCTCGGACGCAGTATTTT.

The sample holds many counts of this clonotype. This clone may be a read error of a much larger clone one base away. V and J are TRBV12-3 or TRBV12-4 and TRBJ2-2; D might be TRBD1 or TRBD2, each matching 5 bases. The CDR3 loop spans 15 amino acids. In DNA, the CDR3 is TGTGCCTGCAGTACCGGGACGAGGAACACCGGGGAGCTGTTTTTT. It yields the protein CACSTGTRNTGELFF.

This clonotype was found many times. The chain uses TRBV12-3 or TRBV12-4 and TRBJ1-2, with 7 bases that match TRBD1. The length of the CDR3 is 11 residues. Trimming at V came to 7 bases and at J to 7 bases, leaving 3 bases not matched to a gene. The CDR3 reads CASTTGSGYTF. CDR3 nucleotides: TGTGCCAGCACGACAGGGAGTGGCTACACCTTC.

This clonotype was detected many times. The rearrangement joins TRBV15 to TRBJ1-2; possibly TRBD1 for D (6 bases). Germline values: CDR1 LNHNV, CDR2 YYDKDF (reference sequence). Trimming left V 0 bases short and J 10 bases short, with 9 bases between. The CDR3 is 12 amino acids. CDR3 in DNA: TGTGCCACCAGCAGAGATGGGGGGCTCTACACCTTC. This sequence encodes CATSRDGGLYTF.

This clonotype was recorded many times. This chain links TRBV6-5 with TRBJ2-2, with D uncertain. CDR1 and CDR2 (germline): MNHEY, SVGAGI. The V end was cut by 2 bases, the J end by 5 bases, with 9 bases between. This CDR3 spans 14 amino acids. The CDR3 spells CASSYTLGTGELFF. Here the CDR3 DNA reads TGTGCCAGCAGTTACACCCTTGGAACCGGGGAGCTGTTTTTT.

This clonotype was counted many times. The genes are TRBV5-1 and TRBJ2-7, with no clear D. Germline CDR1 is SGHRS and CDR2 is YFSETQ. CDR3 length equals 16 residues. V lost 0 bases to trimming and J lost 3 bases, with 16 bases between them. The CDR3 reads CASSLAHSLRHYEQYF. CDR3 coding DNA: TGCGCCAGCAGCTTGGCGCACTCCCTAAGACACTACGAGCAGTACTTC.

This clonotype was found a few times. The CDR3 sequence: CASSPNSGGGTGELFF. DNA of the CDR3: TGTGCCAGCAGCCCCAATAGCGGGGGGGGTACCGGGGAGCTGTTTTTT. The V and J genes are TRBV11-2 and TRBJ2-2, with TRBD2 matching over 11 bases. V was clipped by 5 bases and J by 5 bases; unmatched bases: 7. This CDR3 has 16 amino acids. CDR1 is SGHAT, CDR2 FQNNGV, per germline.

V gene TRBV29-1 combines with J gene TRBJ2-7; D gene ambiguous. The CDR3 runs to 11 residues. V lost 6 bases and J lost 6, with 12 bases in between. From germline, CDR1 is SQVTM and CDR2 ANQGSEA. For the CDR3, the DNA is TGCAGCGTAAGGGCTGCTTCCGAGCAGTACTTC. Translated, it gives CSVRAASEQYF.

This clonotype was seen ten or more times. The rearrangement joins TRBV6-1 to TRBJ1-1; no clear D gene. CDR1 is MNHNS and CDR2 is SASEGT in the germline V gene. V was shortened by 3 bases and J by 1 base, with 6 bases between the two germline ends. CDR3 length equals 13 residues. The CDR3, as DNA: TGTGCCAGCAGTGAGGAAGGGAACACTGAAGCTTTCTTT. Residues: CASSEEGNTEAFF.

The rearrangement uses TRBV6-1 and TRBJ1-1; D remains unclear. This CDR3 region has 16 residues. V was trimmed by 2 bases and J by 0 bases, leaving 13 bases between them. Germline CDR1 reads MNHNS; CDR2 reads SASEGT. In nucleotides, the CDR3 is TGTGCCAGCAGTGAAAATCGAGTGTGGGTGAACACTGAAGCTTTCTTT. Its protein is CASSENRVWVNTEAFF.

This clonotype was counted at least ten times. This sequence joins TRBV6-1 and TRBJ1-5; D is ambiguous. Germline-derived CDR1 and CDR2 are MNHNS and SASEGT. V was clipped by 6 bases and J by 9 bases, with 12 bases between them. This CDR3 spans 12 amino acids. CDR3 amino acids: CASRPSRGPQHF. DNA of the CDR3: TGTGCCAGCAGGCCCTCCCGGGGGCCCCAGCATTTT.

Worth noting for this clonotype: Mismatch with germline at one junction end may stem from a read error. The DNA for the CDR3 is TGTGCCAGCAGCTTAGAAACAGGGAGAACGAATGGCCACACCTTC. It encodes CASSLETGRTNGHTF. This sequence joins TRBV7-9 and TRBJ1-2; tentative D call: TRBD1 (6 bases). The CDR3 consists of 15 residues. Germline CDR1 and CDR2: SEHNR and FQNEAQ (reference sequence).

The rearrangement uses TRBV5-1 and TRBJ1-1; the D is unclear. This CDR3 is 14 amino acids long. V lost 4 bases to trimming and J lost 1 base, with 11 bases between them. Looked up from germline, CDR1 is SGHRS and CDR2 is YFSETQ. CDR3 sequence: CASSPGRWNTEAFF. CDR3 DNA: TGCGCCAGCAGCCCCGGCCGTTGGAACACTGAAGCTTTCTTT.

This chain connects TRBV2 to TRBJ2-5, with D perhaps TRBD2 (6 bases). The CDR3 loop spans 16 amino acids. Trimming took 1 base from V and 0 from J, leaving 12 bases between them. CDR1 is SNHLY, CDR2 FYNNEI, per germline. The CDR3 DNA reads as TGTGCCAGCAGTGAAGGACTAGTAACGTACCAAGAGACCCAGTACTTC. Protein: CASSEGLVTYQETQYF.

This clonotype was observed many times. In DNA form, the CDR3 reads TGTGCCAGCAGTTTAGTTGGGCCAAACTATGGCTACACCTTC. Translated: CASSLVGPNYGYTF. The chain uses TRBV12-3 or TRBV12-4 and TRBJ1-2; D is unclear. The CDR3 totals 14 residues. Trimming left V 1 base short and J 2 bases short, with 8 bases between.

This clonotype turned up a few times. The chain has TRBV12-3 or TRBV12-4 and TRBJ2-5; 15 bases are a match to TRBD2. Trimming at V came to 3 bases and at J to 4 bases, leaving 6 bases not matched to a gene. This CDR3 is built from 17 residues. The CDR3 nucleotides are TGTGCCAGCAGTTTTTTCAGGACTAGCGGGGGGGGAGAGACCCAGTACTTC. As protein: CASSFFRTSGGGETQYF.

This clonotype was seen more than once but under ten times. V and J are TRBV13 and TRBJ1-3, with D possibly being TRBD1 (5 bases). The CDR3 consists of 17 residues. CDR1 is PRHDT, CDR2 FYEKMQ, per germline (reference sequence). V lost 0 bases, J lost 0 bases, and 12 bases lay in between. The DNA for the CDR3 is TGTGCCAGCAGCTTAGGCCGGGCAGGGCCCTCTGGAAACACCATATATTTT. Translating it yields CASSLGRAGPSGNTIYF. Combining the CDR3 with reference TRBV13 and TRBJ1-3 gives the whole variable domain AAGVIQSPRHLIKEKRETATLKCYPIPRHDTVYWYQQGPGQDPQFLISFYEKMQSDKGSIPDRFSAQQFSDYHSELNMSSLELGDSALYFCASSLGRAGPSGNTIYFGEGSWLTVV.

This clonotype was seen repeatedly, ten times or more. The rearrangement links TRBV24-1 to TRBJ2-5; D unresolved. Germline CDR1 KGHDR, CDR2 SFDVKD. The CDR3 runs to 16 residues. Trimming left V 2 bases short and J 4 bases short, with 16 bases between. The CDR3 protein is CATSDSQGVVGETQYF. The CDR3 DNA sequence: TGTGCCACCAGTGATTCTCAAGGAGTGGTAGGAGAGACCCAGTACTTC.

This clonotype was seen at least ten times. The rearrangement links TRBV24-1 to TRBJ2-3; no firm D call. The CDR3 sequence is 15 residues long. With 6 bases removed from V and 2 bases from J, the gap between germline ends came to 14 bases. Germline V gene lookup returns CDR1 KGHDR and CDR2 SFDVKD. The CDR3 nucleotides are TGTGCCACCAGTAAAGGGCCCACTCCCACAGATACGCAGTATTTT. Its protein product is CATSKGPTPTDTQYF.

The CDR3 protein is CASETGNPYEQYF. The CDR3 DNA reads TGTGCCAGCGAGACGGGAAACCCCTACGAGCAGTACTTC. This chain connects TRBV25-1 to TRBJ2-7; D might be TRBD2 (5 bases). V was pared by 8 bases and J by 2 bases, with 13 bases between. Germline loops: CDR1 MGHDK, CDR2 SYGVNS. The CDR3 is 13 residues long.

The chain couples TRBV5-1 to TRBJ2-3; D gene ambiguous. Germline-derived CDR1 and CDR2 are SGHRS and YFSETQ. Between the trimmed V and J ends, which lost 1 base and 4 bases, there was a span of 4 bases. This CDR3 has 12 residues. CDR3 region: CASSLSSDTQYF. Written as DNA, the CDR3 is TGCGCCAGCAGCTTGTCGTCAGATACGCAGTATTTT.

The rearrangement uses TRBV27 and TRBJ2-7; D is ambiguous. Trimming pared 0 bases from V and 1 base from J, leaving 13 bases between. The CDR3 consists of 16 residues. The germline CDR1 and CDR2 sequences are MNHEY and SMNVEV (reference sequence). CDR3 sequence (DNA): TGTGCCAGCAGTTTATCGGCAGGCTTGGGGTCCTACGAGCAGTACTTC. Its protein product is CASSLSAGLGSYEQYF.

The sample holds many counts of this clonotype. The chain recombines TRBV7-9 with TRBJ2-7; D may be TRBD1 or TRBD2 (5 bases each). The germline V and J ends were trimmed by 5 bases and 6 bases, with 20 bases remaining between them. Germline assignment: CDR1 SEHNR and CDR2 FQNEAQ (reference sequence). The CDR3 is 15 amino acids. In DNA form, the CDR3 reads TGTGCCAGCAGCCAAGGGGCTAGCCGGGCAATCGAGCAGTACTTC. It is translated as CASSQGASRAIEQYF. Based on the CDR3 plus reference TRBV7-9 and TRBJ2-7, the full variable domain is DTGVSQNPRHKITKRGQNVTFRCDPISEHNRLYWYRQTLGQGPEFLTYFQNEAQLEKSRLLSDRFSAERPKGSFSTLEIQRTEQGDSAMYLCASSQGASRAIEQYFGPGTRLTVT.